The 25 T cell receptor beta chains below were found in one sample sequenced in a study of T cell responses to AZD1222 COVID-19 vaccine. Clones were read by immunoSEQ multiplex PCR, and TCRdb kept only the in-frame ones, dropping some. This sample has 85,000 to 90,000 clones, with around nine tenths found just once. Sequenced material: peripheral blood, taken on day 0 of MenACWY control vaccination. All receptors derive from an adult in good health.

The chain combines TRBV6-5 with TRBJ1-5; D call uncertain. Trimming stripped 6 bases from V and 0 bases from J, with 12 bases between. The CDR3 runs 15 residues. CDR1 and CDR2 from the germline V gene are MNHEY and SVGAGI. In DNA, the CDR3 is TGTGCCAGCAGCCCCGTGGGGAATAGCAATCAGCCCCAGCATTTT. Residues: CASSPVGNSNQPQHF.

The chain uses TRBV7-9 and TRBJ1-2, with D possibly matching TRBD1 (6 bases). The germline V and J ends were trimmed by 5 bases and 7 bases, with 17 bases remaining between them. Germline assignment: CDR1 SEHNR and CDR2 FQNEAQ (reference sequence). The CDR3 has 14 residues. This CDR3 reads CASSPGGGVVGYTF. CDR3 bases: TGTGCCAGCAGCCCCGGAGGGGGGGTTGTTGGCTACACCTTC.

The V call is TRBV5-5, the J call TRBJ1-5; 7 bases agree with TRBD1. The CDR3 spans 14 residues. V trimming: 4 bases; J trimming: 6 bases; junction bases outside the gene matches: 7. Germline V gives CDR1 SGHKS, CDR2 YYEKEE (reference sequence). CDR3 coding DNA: TGTGCCAGCAGCATCGAGAGGGGGCTTCAGCCCCAGCATTTT. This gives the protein CASSIERGLQPQHF.

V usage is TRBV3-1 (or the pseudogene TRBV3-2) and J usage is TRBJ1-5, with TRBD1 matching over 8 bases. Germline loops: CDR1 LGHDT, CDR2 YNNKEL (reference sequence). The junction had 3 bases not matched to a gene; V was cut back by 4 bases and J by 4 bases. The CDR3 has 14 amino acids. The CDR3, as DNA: TGTGCCAGCAGCCCGGGACAGGCGAATCAGCCCCAGCATTTT. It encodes CASSPGQANQPQHF.

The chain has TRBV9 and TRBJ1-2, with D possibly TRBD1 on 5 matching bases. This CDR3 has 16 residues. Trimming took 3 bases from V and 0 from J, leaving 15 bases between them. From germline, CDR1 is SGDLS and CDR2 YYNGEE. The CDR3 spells CASSDGAGVANYGYTF. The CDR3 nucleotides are TGTGCCAGCAGCGACGGGGCCGGGGTTGCTAACTATGGCTACACCTTC. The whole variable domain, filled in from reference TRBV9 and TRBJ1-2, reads DSGVTQTPKHLITATGQRVTLRCSPRSGDLSVYWYQQSLDQGLQFLIQYYNGEERAKGNILERFSAQQFPDLHSELNLSSLELGDSALYFCASSDGAGVANYGYTFGSGTRLTVV.

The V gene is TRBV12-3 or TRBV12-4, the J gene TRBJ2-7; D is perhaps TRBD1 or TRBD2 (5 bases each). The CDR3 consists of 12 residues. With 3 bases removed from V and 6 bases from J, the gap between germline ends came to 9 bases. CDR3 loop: CASSFAGTEQYF. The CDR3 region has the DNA TGTGCCAGCAGTTTTGCAGGGACCGAGCAGTACTTC.

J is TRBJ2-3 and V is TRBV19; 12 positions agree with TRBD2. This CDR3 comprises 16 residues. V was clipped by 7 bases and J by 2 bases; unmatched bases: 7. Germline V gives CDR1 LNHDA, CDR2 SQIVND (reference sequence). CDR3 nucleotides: TGTGCCAGTACCGATACTAGCGGGGGGTTCACAGATACGCAGTATTTT. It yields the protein CASTDTSGGFTDTQYF.

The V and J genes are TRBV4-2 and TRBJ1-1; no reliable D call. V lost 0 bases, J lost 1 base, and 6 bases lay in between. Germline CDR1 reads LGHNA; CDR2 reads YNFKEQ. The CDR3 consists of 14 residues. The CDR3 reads CASSQDKANTEAFF. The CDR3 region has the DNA TGTGCCAGCAGCCAAGATAAGGCGAACACTGAAGCTTTCTTT.

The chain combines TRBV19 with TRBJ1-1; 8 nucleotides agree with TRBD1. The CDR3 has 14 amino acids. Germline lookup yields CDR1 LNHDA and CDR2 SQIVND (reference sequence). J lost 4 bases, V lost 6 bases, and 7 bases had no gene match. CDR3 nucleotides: TGTGCCAGTAGCGACGACAGGGGAAGCACTGAAGCTTTCTTT. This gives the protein CASSDDRGSTEAFF.

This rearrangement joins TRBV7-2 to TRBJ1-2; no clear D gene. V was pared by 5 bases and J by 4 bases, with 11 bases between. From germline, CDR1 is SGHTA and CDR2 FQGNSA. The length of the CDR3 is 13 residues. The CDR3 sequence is CASSLLSGYGYTF. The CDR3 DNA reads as TGTGCCAGCAGCCTGCTGAGTGGCTATGGCTACACCTTC.

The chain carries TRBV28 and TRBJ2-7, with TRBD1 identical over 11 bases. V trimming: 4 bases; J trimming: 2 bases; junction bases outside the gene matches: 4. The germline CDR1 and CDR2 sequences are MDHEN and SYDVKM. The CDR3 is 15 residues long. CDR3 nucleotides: TGTGCCAGCAGTTCGCCGGGACAGGGGGCCTACGAGCAGTACTTC. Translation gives CASSSPGQGAYEQYF.

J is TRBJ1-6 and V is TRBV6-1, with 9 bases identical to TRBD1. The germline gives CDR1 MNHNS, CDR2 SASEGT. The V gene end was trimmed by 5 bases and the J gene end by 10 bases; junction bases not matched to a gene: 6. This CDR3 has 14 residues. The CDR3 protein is CASSRDREGSPLHF. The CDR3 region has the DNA TGTGCCAGCAGTCGGGACAGGGAAGGGTCACCCCTCCACTTT.

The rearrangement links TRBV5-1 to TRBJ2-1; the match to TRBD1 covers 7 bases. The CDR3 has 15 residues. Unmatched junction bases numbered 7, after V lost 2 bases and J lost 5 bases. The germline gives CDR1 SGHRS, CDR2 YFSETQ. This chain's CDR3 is CASSFGRGRNNEQFF. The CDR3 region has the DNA TGCGCCAGCAGCTTCGGTAGGGGGCGCAACAATGAGCAGTTCTTC.

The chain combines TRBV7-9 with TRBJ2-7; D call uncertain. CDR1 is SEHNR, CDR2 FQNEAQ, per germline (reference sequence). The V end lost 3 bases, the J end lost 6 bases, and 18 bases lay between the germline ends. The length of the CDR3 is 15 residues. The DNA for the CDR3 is TGTGCCAGCAGCTTGGATTTGACTTCCAAAAGCGAGCAGTACTTC. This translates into CASSLDLTSKSEQYF. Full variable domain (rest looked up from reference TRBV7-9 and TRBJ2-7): DTGVSQNPRHKITKRGQNVTFRCDPISEHNRLYWYRQTLGQGPEFLTYFQNEAQLEKSRLLSDRFSAERPKGSFSTLEIQRTEQGDSAMYLCASSLDLTSKSEQYFGPGTRLTVT.

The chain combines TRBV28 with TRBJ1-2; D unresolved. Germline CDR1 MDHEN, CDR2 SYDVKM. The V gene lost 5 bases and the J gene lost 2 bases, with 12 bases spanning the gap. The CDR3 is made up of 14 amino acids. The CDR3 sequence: CASSPSPVNYGYTF. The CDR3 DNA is TGTGCCAGCAGTCCATCCCCAGTGAACTATGGCTACACCTTC.

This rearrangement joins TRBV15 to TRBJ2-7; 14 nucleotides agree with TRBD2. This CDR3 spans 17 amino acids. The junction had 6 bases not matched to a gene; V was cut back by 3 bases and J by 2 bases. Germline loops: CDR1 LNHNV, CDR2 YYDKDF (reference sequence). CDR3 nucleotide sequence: TGTGCCACCAGCAGGGGACTAGCGGGAGAGACGCCCTACGAGCAGTACTTC. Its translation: CATSRGLAGETPYEQYF.

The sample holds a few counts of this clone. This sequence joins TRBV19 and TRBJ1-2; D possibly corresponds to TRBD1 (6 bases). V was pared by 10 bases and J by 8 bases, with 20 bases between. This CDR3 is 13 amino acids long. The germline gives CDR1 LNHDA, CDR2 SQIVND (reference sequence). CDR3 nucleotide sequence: TGTGCCACCGGAGGTTGGGGGGCAGCGGGCTACACCTTC. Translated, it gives CATGGWGAAGYTF.

CDR3 in DNA: TGCGCCAGCAGTGCCGGGACAGCGGACGACAATGAGCAGTTCTTC. It encodes CASSAGTADDNEQFF. V gene TRBV5-1 combines with J gene TRBJ2-1, with 7 bases that match TRBD1. V dropped 5 bases and J dropped 5; count of bases not matched to a gene: 10. The CDR3 totals 15 residues. In germline, CDR1 is SGHRS, CDR2 YFSETQ.

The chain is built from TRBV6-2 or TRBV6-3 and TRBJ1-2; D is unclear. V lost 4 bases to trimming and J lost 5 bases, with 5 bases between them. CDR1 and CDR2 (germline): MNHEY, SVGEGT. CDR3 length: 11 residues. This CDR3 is CASSSLYGYTF. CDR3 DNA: TGTGCCAGCAGTTCCCTTTATGGCTACACCTTC.

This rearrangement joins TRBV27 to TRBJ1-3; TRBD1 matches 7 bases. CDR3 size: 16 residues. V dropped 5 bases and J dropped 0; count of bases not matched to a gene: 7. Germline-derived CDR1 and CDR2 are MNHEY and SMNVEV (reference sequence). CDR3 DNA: TGTGCCAGCAGTCCCCTGGGACAGAGCTCTGGAAACACCATATATTTT. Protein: CASSPLGQSSGNTIYF.

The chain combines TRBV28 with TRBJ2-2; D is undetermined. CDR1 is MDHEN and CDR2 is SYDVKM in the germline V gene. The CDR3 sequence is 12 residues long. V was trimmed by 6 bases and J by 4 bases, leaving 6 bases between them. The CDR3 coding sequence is TGTGCCAGCAGCTTCCGCACCGGGGAGCTGTTTTTT. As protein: CASSFRTGELFF.

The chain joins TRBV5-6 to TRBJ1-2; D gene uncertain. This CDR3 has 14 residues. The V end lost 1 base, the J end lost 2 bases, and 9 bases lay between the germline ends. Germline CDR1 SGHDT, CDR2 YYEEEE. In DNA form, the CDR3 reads TGTGCCAGCAGCTTGTACGGGTTCAACTATGGCTACACCTTC. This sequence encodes CASSLYGFNYGYTF.

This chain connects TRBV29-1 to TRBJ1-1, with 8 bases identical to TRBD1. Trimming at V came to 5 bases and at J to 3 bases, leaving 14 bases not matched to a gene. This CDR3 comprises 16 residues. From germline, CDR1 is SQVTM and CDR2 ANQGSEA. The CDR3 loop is CSVRRQGARMDTEAFF. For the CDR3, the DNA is TGCAGCGTTCGTCGGCAGGGGGCCAGAATGGACACTGAAGCTTTCTTT.

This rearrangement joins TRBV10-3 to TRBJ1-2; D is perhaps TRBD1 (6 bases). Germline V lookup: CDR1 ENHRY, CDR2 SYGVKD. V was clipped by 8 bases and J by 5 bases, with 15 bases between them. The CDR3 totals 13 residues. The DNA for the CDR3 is TGTGCCATCCAGCGGGAGGGGACATATGGCTACACCTTC. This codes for CAIQREGTYGYTF.

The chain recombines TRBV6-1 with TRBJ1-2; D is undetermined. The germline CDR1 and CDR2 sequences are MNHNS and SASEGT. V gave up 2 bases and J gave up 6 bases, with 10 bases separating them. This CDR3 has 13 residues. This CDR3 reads CASSETTDHGYTF. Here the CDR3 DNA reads TGTGCCAGCAGTGAAACGACCGATCATGGCTACACCTTC.